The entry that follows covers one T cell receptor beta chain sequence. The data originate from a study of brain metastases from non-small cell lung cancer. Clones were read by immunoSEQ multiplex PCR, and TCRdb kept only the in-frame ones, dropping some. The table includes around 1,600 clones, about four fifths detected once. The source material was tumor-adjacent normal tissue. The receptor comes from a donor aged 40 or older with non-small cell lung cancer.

CDR3 sequence: CASSYSEVMGNTIYF. The CDR3, as DNA: TGTGCCAGCAGTTACTCTGAGGTGATGGGAAACACCATATATTTT. The rearrangement uses TRBV6-5 and TRBJ1-3, with D unclear. The CDR3 extends over 15 amino acids. Germline CDR1 reads MNHEY; CDR2 reads SVGAGI. Trimming took 0 bases from V and 4 from J, leaving 10 bases between them.